The TCR beta chain described here comes from a study of shared clonotypes between healthy human individuals. Points on this clone: The antigen remains unidentified. Other DNA sequences in the same sample also yield this CDR3.

The CDR3 consists of 14 residues. V gave up 2 bases and J gave up 1 base, with 6 bases separating them. CDR1 is MNHNY and CDR2 is SVGAGI in the germline V gene (reference sequence). This table comes from immunoSEQ multiplex PCR, and its TCRdb copy is limited to in-frame clones, with some not included. The table lists about 380,000 clones, roughly 96% of them singletons. General observations from the study: Expectations were that clonotype sharing among donors would be affected by sequencing depth. Sampling covered nothing but blood. Tissue TCR repertoires likely differ from those found in blood.

This chain uses TRBV6-6 with TRBJ1-5; D not resolved. The receptor comes from a man in his thirties or forties in good health. The sequenced material came from memory CD8+ T cells sorted from blood. Noted subset: CD45RO+ cells pooled with CCR7-negative TemRA cells. The CDR3 sequence is CASSYARSNQPQHF. CDR3 DNA: TGTGCCAGCAGTTACGCGAGGAGCAATCAGCCCCAGCATTTT.